What follows describes a single TCR beta chain. The antigen is undetermined. These data are taken from a study of synovial regulatory T cells in juvenile arthritis. Clones were sequenced by immunoSEQ multiplex PCR, and TCRdb holds only the in-frame ones, with some missing. Recorded for this sample: about 9,700 clones. This CDR3 is 14 amino acids long. No DNA is given. The germline gives CDR1 SGHRS, CDR2 YFSETQ. Broader study findings: Across patients, iaTreg TCR repertoires were mostly private, partly shared with synovial Teff and blood CPL. Blood Treg cells that were inflammation-associated showed lower TCR diversity than other blood Treg cells. Synovial Treg CDR3 sequences overlapped more with iaTregs than other circulating Tregs.

The TCR originated in a donor younger than 30 with juvenile idiopathic arthritis. The chain recombines TRBV5-1 with TRBJ1-2; TCRdb selects TRBD1, and the lack of DNA leaves this call unchecked. Sequencing was done on a sample of Treg cells from blood. Subset indicated: remaining (HLA-DR-negative) circulating blood Treg cells. The CDR3 loop is CASSGLTGNYGYTF.